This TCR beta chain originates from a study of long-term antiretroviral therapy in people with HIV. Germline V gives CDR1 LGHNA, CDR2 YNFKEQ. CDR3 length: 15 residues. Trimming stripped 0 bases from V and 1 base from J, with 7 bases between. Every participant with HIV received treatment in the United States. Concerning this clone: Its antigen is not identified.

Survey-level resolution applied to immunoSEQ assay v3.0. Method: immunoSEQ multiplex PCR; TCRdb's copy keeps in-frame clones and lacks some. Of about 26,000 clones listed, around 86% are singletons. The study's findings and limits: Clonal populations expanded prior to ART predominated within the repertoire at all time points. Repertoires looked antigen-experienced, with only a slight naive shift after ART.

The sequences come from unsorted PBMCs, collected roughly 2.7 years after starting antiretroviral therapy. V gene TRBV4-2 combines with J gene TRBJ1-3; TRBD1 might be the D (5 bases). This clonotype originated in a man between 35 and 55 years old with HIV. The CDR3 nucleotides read TGTGCCAGCAGCCAAGATCCAGGGTCTGGAAACACCATATATTTT. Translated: CASSQDPGSGNTIYF.